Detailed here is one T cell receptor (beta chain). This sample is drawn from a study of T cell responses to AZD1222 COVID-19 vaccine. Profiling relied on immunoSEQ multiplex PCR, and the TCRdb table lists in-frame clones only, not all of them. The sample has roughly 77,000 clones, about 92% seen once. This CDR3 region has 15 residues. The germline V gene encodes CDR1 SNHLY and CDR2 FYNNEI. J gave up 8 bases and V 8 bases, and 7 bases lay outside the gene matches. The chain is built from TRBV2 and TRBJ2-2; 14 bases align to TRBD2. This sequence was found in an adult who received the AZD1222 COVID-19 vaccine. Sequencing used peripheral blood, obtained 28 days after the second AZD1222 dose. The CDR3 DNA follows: TGTGCCAGCCTGGGACTAGCGGGAGAAGGGGGGGAGCTGTTTTTT. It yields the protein CASLGLAGEGGELFF.